These 8 T cell receptor beta chains were sequenced from one sample in a study of cytomegalovirus exposure and HLA in healthy donors (dated by TCRdb to about 2017). Library method: the immunoSEQ multiplex PCR assay. This immuneACCESS table, as held by TCRdb, lists in-frame sequences with V and J called but not all clones. Of the missing ones, under half trace to an unresolved V gene in checked studies; the others have no known cause. A total of approximately 120,000 clones appear in this sample, approximately 94% of them only once. The biggest ten clones account for roughly 1.3% of the sample. Sequences were obtained from PBMCs. These receptors came from a woman aged 18-35 years in good health and CMV-seronegative.

This clone has just one count. The CDR3 DNA reads as TGCGCCAGCAGCTTGGTGTCTAGCGGGGGTGCAGATACGCAGTATTTT. This encodes CASSLVSSGGADTQYF. The chain couples TRBV5-1 to TRBJ2-3; 10 bases fit TRBD2. After removal of 0 bases from V and 4 bases from J, the junction contained 5 bases not matched to a gene. Germline CDR1 and CDR2: SGHRS and YFSETQ. The CDR3 extends over 16 amino acids.

V and J are TRBV5-3 and TRBJ1-5; D gene ambiguous. TRBV5-3 is noted as an ORF with a role that remains uncertain. The germline V and J ends were trimmed by 0 bases and 4 bases, with 11 bases remaining between them. The CDR3 runs 15 residues. Here the CDR3 reads CARSLAERLNQPQHF. As DNA, the CDR3 is TGTGCCAGAAGCTTGGCAGAACGACTTAATCAGCCCCAGCATTTT.

The V and J genes are TRBV28 and TRBJ2-1; weak D call: TRBD2 (5 bases). V lost 5 bases to trimming and J lost 10 bases, with 9 bases between them. Germline V gene lookup returns CDR1 MDHEN and CDR2 SYDVKM. The CDR3 has 11 residues. The CDR3 loop is CASSPRGEQFF. CDR3 nucleotide sequence: TGTGCCAGCAGTCCCCGGGGAGAGCAGTTCTTC.

This clone was detected only once. This chain connects TRBV7-2 to TRBJ2-7; D is undetermined. The V gene's germline CDR1 is SGHTA and CDR2 FQGNSA. Deletions cut 4 bases from V and 2 bases from J, with 9 bases between. The CDR3 is 13 amino acids. The CDR3 coding sequence is TGTGCCAGCAGCTCCCCGGTCGCCTACGAGCAGTACTTC. It codes for CASSSPVAYEQYF.

Here the CDR3 DNA reads TGCGCCAGCAGCCCGGGACAGAACTATGGCTACACCTTC. This codes for CASSPGQNYGYTF. This sequence joins TRBV10-1 and TRBJ1-2; 7 bases are a match to TRBD1. The CDR3 extends over 13 amino acids. CDR1 WNHNN and CDR2 SYGVQD come from the germline V gene (reference sequence). With 6 bases clipped from V and 2 bases from J, the junction kept 3 bases outside the gene matches.

The table lists this clone with a few counts. The chain links TRBV6-5 to TRBJ2-1; D perhaps matches TRBD2 (6 bases). Germline V gene sequence: CDR1 MNHEY, CDR2 SVGAGI. The CDR3 sequence is 14 residues long. Between the trimmed V and J ends, which lost 9 bases and 8 bases, there was a span of 20 bases. The DNA for the CDR3 is TGTGCCAGTAGGGGAACGGGGGAAAGTTATGAGCAGTTCTTC. It translates to CASRGTGESYEQFF.

This sequence joins TRBV5-5 and TRBJ1-2; 12 bases line up with TRBD1. V shed 4 bases and J 5 bases; nucleotides not matched to a gene: 12. This CDR3 contains 17 residues. CDR1 and CDR2 (germline): SGHKS, YYEKEE (reference sequence). This CDR3 is CASSGGTGGMNWYGYTF. The DNA of the CDR3 is TGTGCCAGCAGCGGAGGGACAGGGGGCATGAATTGGTATGGCTACACCTTC.

For the CDR3, the DNA is TGTGCCAGCAGCCAAGAGCAGGTAGCGGGAGTGTGGGAGCAGTACTTC. As protein: CASSQEQVAGVWEQYF. This rearrangement joins TRBV4-2 to TRBJ2-7, with 9 bases fitting TRBD2. After removal of 0 bases from V and 7 bases from J, the junction contained 10 bases not matched to a gene. CDR1 and CDR2 (germline): LGHNA, YNFKEQ. This CDR3 has 16 amino acids.